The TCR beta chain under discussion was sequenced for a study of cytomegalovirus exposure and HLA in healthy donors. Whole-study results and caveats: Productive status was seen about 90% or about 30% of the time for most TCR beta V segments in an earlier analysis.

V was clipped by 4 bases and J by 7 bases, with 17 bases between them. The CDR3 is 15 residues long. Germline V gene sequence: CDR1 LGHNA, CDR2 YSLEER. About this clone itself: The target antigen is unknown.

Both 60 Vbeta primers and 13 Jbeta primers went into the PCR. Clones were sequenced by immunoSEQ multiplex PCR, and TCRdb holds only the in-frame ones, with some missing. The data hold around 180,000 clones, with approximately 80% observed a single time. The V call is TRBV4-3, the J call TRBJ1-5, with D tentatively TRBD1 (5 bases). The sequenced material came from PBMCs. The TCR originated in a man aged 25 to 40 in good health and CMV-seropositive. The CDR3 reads CASSPTRGEAQPQHF. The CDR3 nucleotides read TGCGCCAGCAGCCCGACGCGGGGGGAGGCCCAGCCCCAGCATTTT.